The rows below give T cell receptor beta chains drawn from one sample of a study of early stage breast cancer tumors. The method was immunoSEQ multiplex PCR; TCRdb's version includes in-frame clones alone and lacks a portion of them. The sample lists tens of thousands of clones; around 67% were seen once. The sequencing sample was made of breast tumor tissue. These receptors were collected from a person between 30 and 45 years old with breast cancer. The CDR3 runs from the conserved cysteine through the conserved F or W. A D gene is named only where the DNA matches it firmly. Rows may omit the clone size; those that give it use once, few, many or a size class.

clone_size: .
j_call: TRBJ1-1
d_call: .
v_call: TRBV4-2
cdr3_aa: CASSLEGRGNTEAFF
cdr3_nt: TGTGCCAGCAGCTTGGAAGGGCGGGGGAACACTGAAGCTTTCTTT

clone_size: .
j_call: TRBJ2-7
d_call: .
v_call: TRBV25-1
cdr3_aa: CASKLQGYNEQYF
cdr3_nt: TGTGCCAGCAAACTCCAGGGGTACAACGAGCAGTACTTC

clone_size: once
j_call: TRBJ1-3
d_call: .
v_call: TRBV19
cdr3_aa: CASGGRRGATGNTIYF
cdr3_nt: TGTGCCAGCGGTGGTCGGCGGGGGGCCACTGGAAACACCATATATTTT

clone_size: .
j_call: TRBJ2-1
d_call: TRBD2
v_call: TRBV6-1
cdr3_aa: CASSGTSGLYNEQFF
cdr3_nt: TGTGCCAGCAGCGGGACTAGCGGACTCTACAATGAGCAGTTCTTC

clone_size: .
j_call: TRBJ2-2
d_call: .
v_call: TRBV30
cdr3_aa: CAWNSGGELFF
cdr3_nt: TGTGCCTGGAATTCGGGCGGGGAGCTGTTTTTT

clone_size: .
j_call: TRBJ2-7
d_call: .
v_call: TRBV25-1
cdr3_aa: CASSGWDLPYYEQYF
cdr3_nt: TGTGCCAGCAGTGGATGGGACCTCCCCTACTACGAGCAGTACTTC

clone_size: .
j_call: TRBJ1-1
d_call: TRBD1
v_call: TRBV5-1
cdr3_aa: CASSVETGAYGFF
cdr3_nt: TGCGCCAGCAGCGTAGAGACAGGGGCCTACGGTTTCTTT

clone_size: .
j_call: TRBJ2-1
d_call: TRBD1
v_call: TRBV2
cdr3_aa: CARRTGGSYNEQFF
cdr3_nt: TGTGCCAGGCGAACAGGGGGTTCCTACAATGAGCAGTTCTTC

clone_size: .
j_call: TRBJ2-1
d_call: TRBD2
v_call: TRBV5-1
cdr3_aa: CASSFIGLAGLKRGSYNEQFF
cdr3_nt: TGCGCCAGCAGCTTCATTGGGCTAGCGGGATTGAAACGCGGTTCCTACAATGAGCAGTTCTTC

clone_size: .
j_call: TRBJ1-1
d_call: .
v_call: TRBV14
cdr3_aa: CASSQEGRWGVKDTEAFF
cdr3_nt: TGTGCCAGCAGCCAAGAGGGCCGTTGGGGGGTTAAGGACACTGAAGCTTTCTTT

clone_size: .
j_call: TRBJ2-4
d_call: .
v_call: TRBV18
cdr3_aa: CASSPPSLADLAKNIQYF
cdr3_nt: TGTGCCAGCTCACCACCTTCCCTTGCAGACCTAGCCAAAAACATTCAGTACTTC

clone_size: .
j_call: TRBJ2-1
d_call: TRBD2
v_call: TRBV5-1
cdr3_aa: CASSLTGLAGVQNEQFF
cdr3_nt: TGCGCCAGCAGCTTGACAGGACTAGCGGGAGTTCAGAATGAGCAGTTCTTC

clone_size: .
j_call: TRBJ2-2
d_call: .
v_call: TRBV7-2
cdr3_aa: CASSLEPLMNTGELFF
cdr3_nt: TGTGCCAGCAGCTTAGAGCCACTCATGAACACCGGGGAGCTGTTTTTT

clone_size: .
j_call: TRBJ1-6
d_call: TRBD1
v_call: TRBV19
cdr3_aa: CASSARSTGTGGFLGNSPLHF
cdr3_nt: TGTGCCAGTAGTGCTCGATCCACCGGGACAGGGGGCTTTCTGGGAAATTCACCCCTCCACTTT

clone_size: .
j_call: TRBJ2-2
d_call: .
v_call: TRBV9
cdr3_aa: CASSPRNTGELFF
cdr3_nt: TGTGCCAGCAGCCCCCGGAACACCGGGGAGCTGTTTTTT

clone_size: .
j_call: TRBJ2-3
d_call: TRBD1
v_call: TRBV7-9
cdr3_aa: CASSSVPGQGGTDTQYF
cdr3_nt: TGTGCCAGCAGCTCTGTGCCGGGACAGGGGGGCACAGATACGCAGTATTTT

clone_size: .
j_call: TRBJ2-7
d_call: .
v_call: TRBV7-9
cdr3_aa: CASSFKGESAGSFYEQYF
cdr3_nt: TGTGCCAGCAGCTTTAAGGGGGAGTCGGCGGGATCCTTCTACGAGCAGTACTTC